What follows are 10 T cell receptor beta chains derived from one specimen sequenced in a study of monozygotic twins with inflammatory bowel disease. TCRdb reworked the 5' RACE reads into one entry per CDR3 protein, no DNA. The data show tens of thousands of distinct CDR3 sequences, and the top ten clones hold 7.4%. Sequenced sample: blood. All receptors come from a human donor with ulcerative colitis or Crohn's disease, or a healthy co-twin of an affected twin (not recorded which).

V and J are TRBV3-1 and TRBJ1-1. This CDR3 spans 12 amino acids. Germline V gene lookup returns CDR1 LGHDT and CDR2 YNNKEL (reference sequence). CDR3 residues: CASSQDRAEAFF.

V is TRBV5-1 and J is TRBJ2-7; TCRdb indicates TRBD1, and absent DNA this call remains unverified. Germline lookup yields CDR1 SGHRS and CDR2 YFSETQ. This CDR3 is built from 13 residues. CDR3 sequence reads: CASRPGQGYEQYF.

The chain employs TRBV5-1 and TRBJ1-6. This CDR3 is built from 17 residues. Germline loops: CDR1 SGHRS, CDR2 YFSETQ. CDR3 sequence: CASSWDTASSYNSPLHF.

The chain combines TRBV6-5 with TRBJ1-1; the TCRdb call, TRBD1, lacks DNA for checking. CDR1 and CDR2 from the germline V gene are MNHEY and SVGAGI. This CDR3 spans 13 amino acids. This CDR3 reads CASSYGQGAEAFF.

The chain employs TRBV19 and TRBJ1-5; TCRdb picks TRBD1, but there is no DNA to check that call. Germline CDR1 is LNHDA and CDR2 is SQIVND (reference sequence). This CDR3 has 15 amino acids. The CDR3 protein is CASAKGQQFNQPQHF. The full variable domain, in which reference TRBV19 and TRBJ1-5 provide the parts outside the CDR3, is DGGITQSPKYLFRKEGQNVTLSCEQNLNHDAMYWYRQDPGQGLRLIYYSQIVNDFQKGDIAEGYSVSREKKESFPLTVTSAQKNPTAFYLCASAKGQQFNQPQHFGDGTRLSIL.

CDR3 loop: CSVSHRPNTGELFF. The chain couples TRBV29-1 to TRBJ2-2. Germline V lookup: CDR1 SQVTM, CDR2 ANQGSEA. This CDR3 spans 14 amino acids.

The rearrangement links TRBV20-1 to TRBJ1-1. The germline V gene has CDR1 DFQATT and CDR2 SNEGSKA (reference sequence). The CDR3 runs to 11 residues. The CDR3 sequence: CSAEGNTEAFF.

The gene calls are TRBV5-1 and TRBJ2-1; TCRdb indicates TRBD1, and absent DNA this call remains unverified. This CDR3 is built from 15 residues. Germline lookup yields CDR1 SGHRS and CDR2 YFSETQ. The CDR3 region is CASSFSGGPYNEQFF.

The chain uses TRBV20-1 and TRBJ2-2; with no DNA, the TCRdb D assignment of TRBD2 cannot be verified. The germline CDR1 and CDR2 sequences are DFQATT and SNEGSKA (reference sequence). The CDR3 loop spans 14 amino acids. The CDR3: CSTTSGGVDGELFF.

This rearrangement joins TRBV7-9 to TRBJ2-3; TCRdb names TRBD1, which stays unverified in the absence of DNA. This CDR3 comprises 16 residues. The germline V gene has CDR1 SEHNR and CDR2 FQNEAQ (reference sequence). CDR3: CASSSWPGGRTDTQYF.